The rows below give T cell receptor beta chains drawn from one sample of a study of T-cell reconstitution after alpha-beta-depleted transplantation in children. TCRdb recomputed calls from the PCR reads with MiXCR, one row per CDR3 protein. The sample contains some 310,000 distinct CDR3 sequences, more than 20% of which appear only once. Sample: PBMCs, mostly from graft donor cells, taken 180 days after TCRalphabeta/CD19-depleted stem cell transplant. These TCRs come from a male patient younger than 18 who had a stem cell transplant for acute lymphoblastic leukemia, so the T cells may come from the graft donor. The CDR3 runs from the conserved cysteine through the conserved F or W. Fields, in order: CDR3 DNA, CDR3 protein, J gene, clone size, V gene, D gene. The D gene is left open where the match is weak. Clone size is not always given. Where it is, it says once, few, many or a class for expanded clones.

CDR3 DNA: TGTGCCAGCAGCTTGGGACTAGCGAAAGGGGATGAGCAGTTCTTC; CDR3 protein: CASSLGLAKGDEQFF; J gene: TRBJ2-1; clone size: few; V gene: TRBV7-3; D gene: TRBD2
CDR3 DNA: TGCAGTGCTAGCCCAGGGGGCCACACTGAAGCTTTCTTT; CDR3 protein: CSASPGGHTEAFF; J gene: TRBJ1-1; clone size: few; V gene: TRBV20-1; D gene: TRBD1
CDR3 DNA: TGTGCCAGCTCACCACTGCCAGGGGAAACTAACTATGGCTACACCTTC; CDR3 protein: CASSPLPGETNYGYTF; J gene: TRBJ1-2; clone size: -; V gene: TRBV18; D gene: -
CDR3 DNA: TGTGCCAGCAGTAAGTCCGGACTAGCGGGAGGACCCGGTAGTTACGAGCAGTACTTC; CDR3 protein: CASSKSGLAGGPGSYEQYF; J gene: TRBJ2-7; clone size: -; V gene: TRBV6-1; D gene: TRBD2
CDR3 DNA: TGTGCCAGCAGAGTTAATACCGGGGAGCTGTTTTTT; CDR3 protein: CASRVNTGELFF; J gene: TRBJ2-2; clone size: many; V gene: TRBV12-3/TRBV12-4; D gene: -
CDR3 DNA: TGTGCCAGCGGGGACTACCCAAGGAATGAGCAGTTCTTC; CDR3 protein: CASGDYPRNEQFF; J gene: TRBJ2-1; clone size: -; V gene: TRBV2; D gene: TRBD2
CDR3 DNA: TGTGCCAGCAGCTTCAAACTCTCGGGGTACGGGACTAGCGGGAGAAAGAACACCGGGGAGCTGTTTTTT; CDR3 protein: CASSFKLSGYGTSGRKNTGELFF; J gene: TRBJ2-2; clone size: -; V gene: TRBV7-2; D gene: TRBD2
CDR3 DNA: TGTGCCAGCAGCTTAGTGGATACTCTACAAGAGACCCAGTACTTC; CDR3 protein: CASSLVDTLQETQYF; J gene: TRBJ2-5; clone size: -; V gene: TRBV11-1; D gene: -
CDR3 DNA: TGTGCCAGCAGTCCCCGCACTTGGCGTAACGAGCAGTACTTC; CDR3 protein: CASSPRTWRNEQYF; J gene: TRBJ2-7; clone size: -; V gene: TRBV12-3/TRBV12-4; D gene: -
CDR3 DNA: TGCGCCAGCAGCTCCCGACAGGGTGAACTGGGCGGGGAGCTGTTTTTT; CDR3 protein: CASSSRQGELGGELFF; J gene: TRBJ2-2; clone size: -; V gene: TRBV5-1; D gene: TRBD1